This TCR beta chain was recorded in a study of T-cell memory formation after mild COVID-19. Study overall: The study found TCR clusters largely donor specific.

UMIs and sample barcodes were carried by the TCR alpha and TCR beta cDNA libraries that 5'RACE produced using constant-segment primers. Using its own MiXCR run on the 5' RACE reads, TCRdb lists one record per CDR3 protein. The sample carries just under 350,000 distinct CDR3 sequences, over 10% recorded once. Study-wide results and limits: Shrinking CD4+ clones were chiefly CM and EM; CD8+ ones were chiefly EMRA. Clones contracting across day 15 to 85 had a balanced CD4/CD8 profile; later expanding clones leaned CD4+.

This clonotype turned up a few times. Its matching antigen is unknown. Sequences were obtained from PBMCs or a T cell subset sorted from them (not recorded which). This receptor was identified in a man aged 18 to 35 who had mild COVID-19 (a few samples of this study predate the infection). Cell type and time point are not known.

The CDR3, as DNA: TGTGCCATCAGTGTAGGGTGGCAGGGGGGACAGCCCCAGCATTTT. This codes for CAISVGWQGGQPQHF. The chain has TRBV10-3 and TRBJ1-5; 7 nucleotides agree with TRBD1. J lost 7 bases, V lost 4 bases, and 10 bases had no gene match. The germline gives CDR1 ENHRY, CDR2 SYGVKD. The CDR3 is 15 amino acids.